Sequencing of this T cell receptor beta chain was carried out in a study of blood T cell repertoires in COVID-19. Study-level background: Samples came from the United States, Italy and Spain, spanning acute and convalescent COVID-19. T cells, B-cell-depleted T cells, or PBMCs provided the cDNA or gDNA that served as material.

Trimming cost V 7 bases and J 6 bases; bases outside gene matches: 7. This CDR3 is built from 15 residues. The V gene's germline CDR1 is MNHNY and CDR2 SVGAGI (reference sequence). In the authors' methods: Estimates of nucleated cell counts were drawn from the amplification of reference gene primers. Assay: immunoSEQ multiplex PCR; the TCRdb copy retains only in-frame clones and omits some. V, J and clone size derive from that table, while D and trimming were established from the DNA sequence. The sample consists of some 85,000 clones, 75% to 90% of them appearing once. This clone showed up just once.

Sequencing was carried out using peripheral blood. This rearrangement joins TRBV6-6 to TRBJ2-2; 11 nucleotides match TRBD1. This receptor was identified in a woman aged 80 or older with acute or convalescent COVID-19. CDR3 nucleotides: TGTGCCAGCACCCTGGACAGGGGGCGTCCCGGGGAGCTGTTTTTT. Translation: CASTLDRGRPGELFF.